The sequence of this T cell receptor (beta chain) was determined in a study of blood T cell repertoires in COVID-19. Study at large: The samples span acute and convalescent COVID-19 from the United States, Italy and Spain. PBMCs, B-cell-depleted T cells, or T cells provided the cDNA or gDNA that made up the material.

In the original processing: Estimation of nucleated cell counts relied on the amplification of reference gene primers. This table comes from immunoSEQ multiplex PCR, and its TCRdb copy is limited to in-frame clones, with some not included. Clone size and V and J calls were adopted from that table, with D and trimming inferred from the DNA. Of over 85,000 clones in the sample, approximately 84% are singletons; the top ten hold less than 5%. V was shortened by 5 bases and J by 3 bases, with 19 bases between the two germline ends. Germline lookup yields CDR1 SGHAT and CDR2 FQDESV (reference sequence). CDR3 length equals 16 residues.

Sequenced: peripheral blood. V gene TRBV11-1 combines with J gene TRBJ1-2; unclear D gene. This TCR was sampled from a human donor in a cohort sampled during active COVID-19. The CDR3 nucleotides read TGTGCCAGCAGCCCCCGGGGAGGGCCACGGGACTATGGCTACACCTTC. This codes for CASSPRGGPRDYGYTF.